Listed below are T cell receptor beta chains from one sample, sequenced in a study of patients and donors after allogeneic stem cell transplantation. MiXCR was run by TCRdb on the RT-PCR reads, yielding one entry per CDR3 protein. The table has more than 150,000 distinct CDR3 sequences, approximately 24% seen once. Sample: blood, either unsorted or a sorted T cell fraction (not recorded which). All receptors derive from a human donor who was either an allogeneic HSCT recipient or a stem cell or donor lymphocyte infusion donor (not recorded which). It is not recorded whose cells these are; they may come from a transplant donor. Both conserved end residues are part of each CDR3. A D gene is named only where the DNA matches it firmly. Expanded clones are given a class, and other clones once, few, many or no size at all.

TRBJ2-3 | once | TRBD1 | TRBV29-1 | TGCAGCGTAGACCAACCGGGACAGCCAAATCCAGATACGCAGTATTTT | CSVDQPGQPNPDTQYF
TRBJ1-2 | NA | NA | TRBV29-1 | TGCAGCGGACTAGACAGGCTTGGCTATGGCTACACCTTC | CSGLDRLGYGYTF
TRBJ1-2 | few | NA | TRBV18 | TGTGCCAGCTCACCACGGCAGAAGAAAATCGGTTATGGCTACACCTTC | CASSPRQKKIGYGYTF
TRBJ2-7 | many | TRBD1 | TRBV5-1 | TGCGCCAGCAGCTTGGCGGGACAGACCCTCCTCGAGCAGTACTTC | CASSLAGQTLLEQYF
TRBJ1-1 | many | NA | TRBV20-1 | TGCAGTGCTAGACTAAGCCCTGAAGCTTTCTTT | CSARLSPEAFF
TRBJ2-5 | NA | NA | TRBV24-1 | TGTGCCACCAGTGGCAGACAAGAGACCCAGTACTTC | CATSGRQETQYF
TRBJ2-5 | few | NA | TRBV12-3/TRBV12-4 | TGTGCCAGCACCCAAGGGGAGACCCAGTACTTC | CASTQGETQYF
TRBJ2-5 | NA | NA | TRBV24-1 | TGTGCCACCAGTGATTTTCGCAGGGGCCAAGAGACCCAGTACTTC | CATSDFRRGQETQYF
TRBJ2-5 | few | TRBD2 | TRBV29-1 | TGCAGCGTTGAAGAGGCAGTAGCGGGGAGACAAGAGACCCAGTACTTC | CSVEEAVAGRQETQYF
TRBJ2-1 | NA | NA | TRBV25-1 | TGTGCCACCTCACTAGGTTACAATGAGCAGTTCTTC | CATSLGYNEQFF
TRBJ1-4 | few | NA | TRBV15 | TGTGCCACCAGCAAAACCCGGGACAATACTGAAAAACTGTTTTTT | CATSKTRDNTEKLFF